The 12 T cell receptor beta chains given below trace back to one sample, sequenced in a study of blood T cell repertoires in COVID-19. Only in-frame clones appear in the TCRdb table, and some are missing; sequencing was by immunoSEQ multiplex PCR. The table lists roughly 380,000 clones, around 87% of them singletons. The sequenced material came from PBMCs or T cells enriched from blood (not recorded which). These receptors all come from a man aged 25 to 45 who had recovered from COVID-19.

The chain joins TRBV15 to TRBJ1-2; D might be TRBD1 (6 bases). The V and J ends lost 1 base and 13 bases respectively, with 19 bases between them. The germline V gene encodes CDR1 LNHNV and CDR2 YYDKDF (reference sequence). This CDR3 has 14 residues. The CDR3 bases are TGTGCCACCAGCAGAGGACAAACAGGGTCTCGCGTCACCTTC. It encodes CATSRGQTGSRVTF.

The V gene is TRBV10-1, the J gene TRBJ2-1, with D possibly matching TRBD2 (6 bases). This CDR3 comprises 13 residues. V lost 5 bases, J lost 9 bases, and 14 bases lay in between. Germline lookup yields CDR1 WNHNN and CDR2 SYGVQD (reference sequence). CDR3 DNA sequence: TGCGCCAGCAGTAGGACGATGGGGGGTGAGCAGTTCTTC. Protein: CASSRTMGGEQFF.

The chain has TRBV7-2 and TRBJ2-7, with 10 bases aligning to TRBD2. CDR3 length: 14 amino acids. V lost 5 bases to trimming and J lost 5 bases; unmatched junction nucleotides: 6. The V gene's germline CDR1 is SGHTA and CDR2 FQGNSA. The CDR3 protein is CASSRGLASDEQYF. The DNA for the CDR3 is TGTGCCAGCAGCCGGGGACTAGCGAGCGACGAGCAGTACTTC.

This rearrangement joins TRBV27 to TRBJ1-3, with 7 bases fitting TRBD1. This CDR3 is built from 15 residues. With V trimmed by 3 bases and J by 4 bases, 6 bases remained unmatched. Per germline, CDR1 MNHEY and CDR2 SMNVEV (reference sequence). CDR3 protein: CASSLIGGAGNTIYF. In DNA, the CDR3 is TGTGCCAGCAGTTTGATAGGGGGCGCGGGAAACACCATATATTTT.

This clone has just one count. This chain connects TRBV6-2 or TRBV6-3 to TRBJ1-5; tentatively, D is TRBD1 (6 bases). V lost 4 bases and J lost 0, with 13 bases in between. Germline lookup yields CDR1 MNHEY and CDR2 SVGEGT. This CDR3 is built from 16 residues. The DNA of the CDR3 is TGTGCCAGCAGTTTCCATAAGACAGGTAGCAATCAGCCCCAGCATTTT. The encoded protein is CASSFHKTGSNQPQHF.

The chain links TRBV7-8 to TRBJ1-5; 7 bases are a match to TRBD1. Trimming removed 3 bases from V and 2 bases from J; junction bases left unmatched: 7. The CDR3 is 16 residues long. Looked up from germline, CDR1 is SGHVS and CDR2 is FQNEAQ. The CDR3, as DNA: TGTGCCAGCAGCTTCGCAGGGGGGACGGGCAATCAGCCCCAGCATTTT. Translating gives CASSFAGGTGNQPQHF.

The CDR3 DNA reads as TGTGCCAGTAGTATGGGGGGGGTTCAAGAGACCCAGTACTTC. It encodes CASSMGGVQETQYF. The J gene is TRBJ2-5, the V gene TRBV19; 7 bases line up with TRBD2. V was clipped by 3 bases and J by 2 bases; unmatched bases: 3. Per the germline V gene, CDR1 is LNHDA and CDR2 is SQIVND (reference sequence). This CDR3 has 14 residues. The full variable domain, rest sourced from reference TRBV19 and TRBJ2-5, is DGGITQSPKYLFRKEGQNVTLSCEQNLNHDAMYWYRQDPGQGLRLIYYSQIVNDFQKGDIAEGYSVSREKKESFPLTVTSAQKNPTAFYLCASSMGGVQETQYFGPGTRLLVL.

This clone was observed a few times. The chain carries TRBV10-1 and TRBJ2-3; D is possibly TRBD2 (6 bases). The CDR3 consists of 14 residues. Germline V gives CDR1 WNHNN, CDR2 SYGVQD (reference sequence). The V end was cut by 6 bases, the J end by 0 bases, with 10 bases between. The DNA for the CDR3 is TGCGCCAGCAGCATGAGCGGGAGCACAGATACGCAGTATTTT. Translated, it gives CASSMSGSTDTQYF.

Concerning this clone: The sample holds other DNA sequences that translate to the same CDR3. The V and J genes are TRBV6-2 or TRBV6-3 and TRBJ2-3, with a possible D match to TRBD1 (5 bases). Trimming removed 0 bases from V and 3 bases from J, with 7 bases in between. Germline V lookup: CDR1 MNHEY, CDR2 SVGEGT. The CDR3 is 14 residues long. CDR3 sequence (DNA): TGTGCCAGCAGTTACTCCCCAGGGACAGATACGCAGTATTTT. It translates to CASSYSPGTDTQYF.

This clone has more than one count but fewer than ten. The V and J genes are TRBV28 and TRBJ1-1; TRBD1 matches at 7 bases. This CDR3 region has 13 residues. The germline CDR1 and CDR2 sequences are MDHEN and SYDVKM. V gave up 6 bases and J gave up 6 bases; unmatched junction bases: 7. CDR3 bases: TGTGCCAGCAGCTATCGACAGGGATCTGAAGCTTTCTTT. As protein: CASSYRQGSEAFF.

Comments on this clone: The junction departs from the called germline gene at one end, perhaps through a read error. This rearrangement joins TRBV18 to TRBJ2-2, with TRBD1 identical over 12 bases. The CDR3 sequence is 16 residues long. Germline CDR1 KGHSH, CDR2 LQKENI. The CDR3 reads CASSPAGQGATGKLFF. For the CDR3, the DNA is TGTGCCAGCTCACCCGCGGGACAGGGGGCCACCGGGAAGCTGTTTTTT.

The chain employs TRBV6-4 and TRBJ2-1, with D possibly TRBD1 on 5 matching bases. Trimming pared 3 bases from V and 0 bases from J, leaving 9 bases between. CDR1 MRHNA and CDR2 SNTAGT come from the germline V gene. The CDR3 covers 15 residues. The CDR3 is CASSEGASSYNEQFF. CDR3 coding DNA: TGTGCCAGCAGTGAAGGGGCGAGCTCCTACAATGAGCAGTTCTTC.